These 9 T cell receptor beta chains were all obtained from the same sample, sequenced in a study of CD8+ T cells in alopecia areata. Sequencing relied on a cDNA template that was reverse transcribed from extracted RNA. Libraries were prepared by immunoSEQ multiplex PCR; TCRdb keeps only in-frame clonotypes and omits some of them. This table holds about 120,000 clones, roughly 58% found once. As to treatment: oral pan-JAK inhibitor, 5-10 mg twice daily. The sample was CD8+ T cells sorted from blood, taken at week 4, from a patient treated with tofacitinib. These receptors all stem from a human donor with alopecia areata.

The chain is built from TRBV4-1 and TRBJ2-1; TRBD2 aligns across 10 bases. The CDR3 runs to 15 residues. Unmatched junction bases numbered 8, after V lost 4 bases and J lost 8 bases. The germline gives CDR1 MGHRA, CDR2 YSYEKL. CDR3 DNA: TGCGCCAGCAGCCTATCCGGGACTAGCGTGGATGAGCAGTTCTTC. It yields the protein CASSLSGTSVDEQFF.

The chain carries TRBV29-1 and TRBJ2-2, with D perhaps matching TRBD2 (6 bases). Germline-derived CDR1 and CDR2 are SQVTM and ANQGSEA. The CDR3 has 12 residues. V dropped 7 bases and J dropped 6 bases, with 12 bases sitting between them. The CDR3 region has the DNA TGCAGCGGGGAGGTAGGGGCCGGGGAGCTGTTTTTT. As protein: CSGEVGAGELFF.

V is TRBV13 and J is TRBJ1-1; D gene uncertain. Between the trimmed V and J ends, which lost 2 bases and 3 bases, there was a span of 7 bases. CDR3 size: 13 residues. Germline V gene lookup returns CDR1 PRHDT and CDR2 FYEKMQ (reference sequence). CDR3 sequence (DNA): TGTGCCAGCAGCTTACGGGCGGACACTGAAGCTTTCTTT. Translation: CASSLRADTEAFF.

The genes are TRBV9 and TRBJ1-2, with D tentatively TRBD1 (5 bases). V was pared by 3 bases and J by 8 bases, with 14 bases between. Germline V gives CDR1 SGDLS, CDR2 YYNGEE. This CDR3 has 13 amino acids. CDR3 sequence: CASSERGASGYTF. For the CDR3, the DNA is TGTGCCAGCAGCGAGCGTGGGGCTAGCGGCTACACCTTC.

This clone was found a few times. This chain links TRBV30 with TRBJ2-1; D remains ambiguous. This CDR3 is 13 amino acids long. In germline, CDR1 is GTSNPN, CDR2 SVGIG (reference sequence). V was clipped by 2 bases and J by 3 bases, with 8 bases between them. CDR3 in amino acids: CAWSIGHYNEQFF. CDR3 nucleotide sequence: TGTGCCTGGAGTATTGGGCACTACAATGAGCAGTTCTTC.

This clone was seen a few times. This rearrangement joins TRBV15 to TRBJ2-4; D could derive from TRBD1 or TRBD2 (5 bases each). The CDR3 extends over 12 amino acids. Germline V gene lookup returns CDR1 LNHNV and CDR2 YYDKDF (reference sequence). Between the trimmed V and J ends, which lost 10 bases and 6 bases, there was a span of 13 bases. Here the CDR3 reads CAIPGQGNIQYF. The DNA for the CDR3 is TGTGCCATACCGGGGCAGGGAAACATTCAGTACTTC.

The gene calls are TRBV6-5 and TRBJ2-1; no firm D call. The CDR3 consists of 12 residues. V lost 5 bases, J lost 8 bases, and 10 bases lay in between. Germline V gives CDR1 MNHEY, CDR2 SVGAGI. The DNA of the CDR3 is TGTGCCAGCAGTCCCAGTCAGCATGAGCAGTTCTTC. As protein: CASSPSQHEQFF.

Here the CDR3 DNA reads TGCAGCGTTAGCCAGGCCGGGCACGAGCAGTACTTC. It encodes CSVSQAGHEQYF. This rearrangement joins TRBV29-1 to TRBJ2-7; D is unclear. There are 12 residues in the CDR3. Trimming took 5 bases from V and 5 from J, leaving 13 bases between them. The germline V gene encodes CDR1 SQVTM and CDR2 ANQGSEA.

This clone occurred once. The chain couples TRBV30 to TRBJ2-7; TRBD1 is a possible D gene (6 bases). V was pared by 0 bases and J by 6 bases, with 15 bases between. From germline, CDR1 is GTSNPN and CDR2 SVGIG (reference sequence). The CDR3 extends over 14 amino acids. Written as DNA, the CDR3 is TGTGCCTGGAGTGTTGTACAGGGTCAGGCCGAGCAGTACTTC. Translating gives CAWSVVQGQAEQYF.